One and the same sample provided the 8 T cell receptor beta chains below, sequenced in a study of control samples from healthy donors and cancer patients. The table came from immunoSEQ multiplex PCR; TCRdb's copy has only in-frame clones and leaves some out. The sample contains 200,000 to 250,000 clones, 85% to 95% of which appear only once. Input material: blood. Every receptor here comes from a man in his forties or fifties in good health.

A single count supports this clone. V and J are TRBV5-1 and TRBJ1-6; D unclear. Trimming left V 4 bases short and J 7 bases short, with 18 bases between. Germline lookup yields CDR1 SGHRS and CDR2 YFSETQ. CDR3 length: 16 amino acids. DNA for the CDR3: TGCGCCAGCAGCACGACACTTCCTAAAGGAAATTCACCCCTCCACTTT. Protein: CASSTTLPKGNSPLHF.

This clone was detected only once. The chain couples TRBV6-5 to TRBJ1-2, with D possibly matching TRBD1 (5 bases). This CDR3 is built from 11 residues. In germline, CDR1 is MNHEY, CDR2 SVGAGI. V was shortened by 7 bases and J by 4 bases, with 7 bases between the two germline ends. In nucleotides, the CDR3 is TGTGCCAGCATCGGGGCCTATGGCTACACCTTC. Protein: CASIGAYGYTF.

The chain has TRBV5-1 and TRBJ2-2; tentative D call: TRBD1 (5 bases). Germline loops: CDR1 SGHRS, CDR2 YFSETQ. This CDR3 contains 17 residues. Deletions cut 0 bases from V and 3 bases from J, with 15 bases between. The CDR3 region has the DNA TGCGCCAGCAGCTTGGGGACACCCTCTCATGACACCGGGGAGCTGTTTTTT. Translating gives CASSLGTPSHDTGELFF.

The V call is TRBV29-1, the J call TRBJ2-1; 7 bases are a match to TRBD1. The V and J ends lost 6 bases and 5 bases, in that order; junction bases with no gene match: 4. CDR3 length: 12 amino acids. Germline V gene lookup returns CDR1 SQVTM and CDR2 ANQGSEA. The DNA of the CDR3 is TGCAGCGTCGGGACAGTGGACAATGAGCAGTTCTTC. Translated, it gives CSVGTVDNEQFF.

CDR3 in DNA: TGTGCCAGCAGCCCCGAGGACAGGGTCGCCGGGGAGCTGTTTTTT. It encodes CASSPEDRVAGELFF. This rearrangement joins TRBV7-2 to TRBJ2-2, with 8 bases that match TRBD1. Germline lookup yields CDR1 SGHTA and CDR2 FQGNSA. Trimming at V came to 5 bases and at J to 6 bases, leaving 8 bases not matched to a gene. The CDR3 is made up of 15 amino acids. The variable domain in full, with the rest retrieved from reference TRBV7-2 and TRBJ2-2, is GAGVSQSPSNKVTEKGKDVELRCDPISGHTALYWYRQSLGQGLEFLIYFQGNSAPDKSGLPSDRFSAERTGGSVSTLTIQRTQQEDSAVYLCASSPEDRVAGELFFGEGSRLTVL.

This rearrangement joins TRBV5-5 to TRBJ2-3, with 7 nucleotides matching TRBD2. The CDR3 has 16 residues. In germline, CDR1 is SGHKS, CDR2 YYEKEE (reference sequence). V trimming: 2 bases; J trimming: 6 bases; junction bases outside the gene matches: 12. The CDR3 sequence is CASSFIGLSGSDTQYF. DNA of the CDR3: TGTGCCAGCAGCTTCATAGGACTTAGCGGGTCGGATACGCAGTATTTT.

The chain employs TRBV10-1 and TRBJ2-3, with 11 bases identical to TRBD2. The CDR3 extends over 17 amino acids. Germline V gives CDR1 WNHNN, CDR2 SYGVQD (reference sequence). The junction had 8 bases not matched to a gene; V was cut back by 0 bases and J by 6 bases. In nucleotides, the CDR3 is TGCGCCAGCAGTGAGTCGGGTAGCGGGGGGGCCCGGGATACGCAGTATTTT. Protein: CASSESGSGGARDTQYF.

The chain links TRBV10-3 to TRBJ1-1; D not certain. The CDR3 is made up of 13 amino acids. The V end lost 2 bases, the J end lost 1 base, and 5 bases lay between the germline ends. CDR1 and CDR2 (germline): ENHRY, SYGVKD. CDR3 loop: CAISETRNTEAFF. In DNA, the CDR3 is TGTGCCATCAGTGAGACAAGGAACACTGAAGCTTTCTTT.